These 4 T cell receptor beta chains were all obtained from the same sample, sequenced in a study of response to subunit inactivated influenza vaccine. TCRdb re-called the RT-PCR reads through MiXCR, storing one row per CDR3 protein. The sample has approximately 490,000 distinct CDR3 sequences, less than 7.5% seen once; the top ten hold about an eighth. This specimen consisted of PBMCs from blood, obtained less than 30 months after vaccination. These TCRs come from a man between 50 and 69 years old who received an inactivated influenza vaccine.

This clonotype was picked up many times. The rearrangement uses TRBV5-5 and TRBJ1-4; D might be TRBD1 (5 bases). Germline V gene data show CDR1 as SGHKS and CDR2 as YYEKEE (reference sequence). CDR3 length: 15 amino acids. V was clipped by 3 bases and J by 0 bases, with 9 bases between them. Written as DNA, the CDR3 is TGTGCCAGCAGCTCAGGGTGGTCAACTAATGAAAAACTGTTTTTT. This sequence encodes CASSSGWSTNEKLFF.

There are a few counts of this clonotype. This chain connects TRBV27 to TRBJ2-3, with D perhaps matching TRBD2 (6 bases). The CDR3 is 15 residues long. Germline CDR1 MNHEY, CDR2 SMNVEV (reference sequence). Trimming shortened V by 4 bases and J by 2 bases, and 13 bases separated the two germline ends. The DNA of the CDR3 is TGTGCCAGCAGTTCCGCGGCGGGGTACACAGATACGCAGTATTTT. Its translation: CASSSAAGYTDTQYF.

The V gene is TRBV3-1, the J gene TRBJ1-4; D uncertain. Germline V gene sequence: CDR1 LGHDT, CDR2 YNNKEL (reference sequence). V was cut by 0 bases and J by 0 bases, with 5 bases left in between. The CDR3 has 15 residues. The CDR3 DNA follows: TGTGCCAGCAGCCAAGAGCTGGCAACTAATGAAAAACTGTTTTTT. This sequence encodes CASSQELATNEKLFF.

The table lists this clonotype with a few counts. The chain couples TRBV28 to TRBJ2-6; 10 nucleotides align to TRBD1. V shed 5 bases and J 2 bases; nucleotides not matched to a gene: 6. The germline CDR1 and CDR2 sequences are MDHEN and SYDVKM. The CDR3 length is 17 residues. The CDR3 is CASSPWTGGAGANVLTF. The CDR3 DNA follows: TGTGCCAGCAGTCCATGGACAGGGGGTGCTGGGGCCAACGTCCTGACTTTC.